This T cell receptor (beta chain) was retrieved from a study of sequential checkpoint blockade in melanoma. Treatment noted: randomized to nivolumab then ipilimumab (arm A) or the reverse (arm B). PBMC sorting kept live CD3+CD8+ cells without CD19 or CD56. Some clones are missing from TCRdb's copy, which holds only in-frame ones; the method was immunoSEQ multiplex PCR. The data contain approximately 28,000 clones, 75% to 85% of them seen just once; the ten biggest clones take up roughly a sixth. Sequenced here: CD8+ T cells sorted from blood (inferred from file names), sampled from a patient given nivolumab and ipilimumab in sequence. This TCR came from a human donor with melanoma.

The CDR3 is CASSQEHPSNYGYTF. Written as DNA, the CDR3 is TGCGCCAGCAGCCAAGAACATCCTTCTAACTATGGCTACACCTTC. V gene TRBV4-3 combines with J gene TRBJ1-2; D ambiguous. In germline, CDR1 is LGHNA, CDR2 YSLEER. The CDR3 has 15 residues. Trimming removed 0 bases at V and 0 bases at J, with 8 bases between.